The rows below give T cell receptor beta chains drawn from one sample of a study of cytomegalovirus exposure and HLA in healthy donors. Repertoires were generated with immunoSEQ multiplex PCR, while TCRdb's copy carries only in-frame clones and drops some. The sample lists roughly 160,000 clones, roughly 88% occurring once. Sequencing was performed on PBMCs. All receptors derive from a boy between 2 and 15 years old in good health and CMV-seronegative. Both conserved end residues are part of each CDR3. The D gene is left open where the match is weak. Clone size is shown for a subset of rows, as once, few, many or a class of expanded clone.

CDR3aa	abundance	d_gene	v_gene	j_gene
CSVEGLQETQYF	NA	NA	TRBV29-1	TRBJ2-5
CASSQGTGASYF	NA	TRBD1	TRBV4-1	TRBJ1-2
CASSIGGGHTGELFF	NA	NA	TRBV19	TRBJ2-2
CASSNLPGEQFF	NA	NA	TRBV7-3	TRBJ2-1
CASSVEFNTEAFF	NA	NA	TRBV6-4	TRBJ1-1
CSAGRGGGETQYF	few	TRBD2	TRBV29-1	TRBJ2-5
CASSLVEGGRPEAFF	NA	NA	TRBV5-1	TRBJ1-1
CASSLAGTGVYNEQFF	NA	TRBD1	TRBV7-6	TRBJ2-1
CASSLPGLAAEQYF	few	TRBD2	TRBV11-2	NA
CASHMNTEAFF	NA	NA	TRBV6-1	TRBJ1-1
CATSRGRLGSTQYF	NA	NA	TRBV15	TRBJ2-3
CASSQGGRHTEAFF	NA	NA	TRBV4-3	TRBJ1-1
CASSPRGGGRDGYTF	NA	TRBD1	TRBV13	TRBJ1-2
CASSLAGGSETQYF	few	TRBD2	TRBV7-3	TRBJ2-5
CASTPAGGEAFF	few	NA	TRBV27	TRBJ1-1
CASSMGVSIVYEQYF	NA	NA	TRBV19	TRBJ2-7
CASSSSGGAGTGELFF	NA	TRBD2	TRBV5-4	TRBJ2-2
CASSLTSGGTTDTQYF	NA	TRBD2	TRBV7-2	TRBJ2-3
CASRPSRVFGNTIYF	NA	NA	TRBV6-5	TRBJ1-3
CASSPLGREYNEQFF	NA	NA	TRBV5-1	TRBJ2-1
CASSLGSQTQETQYF	NA	NA	TRBV5-4	TRBJ2-5
CASSLSSGNTIYF	NA	NA	TRBV7-2	TRBJ1-3
CASSQGGQGGETQYF	NA	TRBD1	TRBV4-3	TRBJ2-5
CASHGGKGGPPDTQYF	NA	NA	TRBV5-4	TRBJ2-3
CASSSGMEEKLFF	NA	NA	TRBV25-1	TRBJ1-4
CASSFYGHTGELFF	NA	NA	TRBV5-6	TRBJ2-2